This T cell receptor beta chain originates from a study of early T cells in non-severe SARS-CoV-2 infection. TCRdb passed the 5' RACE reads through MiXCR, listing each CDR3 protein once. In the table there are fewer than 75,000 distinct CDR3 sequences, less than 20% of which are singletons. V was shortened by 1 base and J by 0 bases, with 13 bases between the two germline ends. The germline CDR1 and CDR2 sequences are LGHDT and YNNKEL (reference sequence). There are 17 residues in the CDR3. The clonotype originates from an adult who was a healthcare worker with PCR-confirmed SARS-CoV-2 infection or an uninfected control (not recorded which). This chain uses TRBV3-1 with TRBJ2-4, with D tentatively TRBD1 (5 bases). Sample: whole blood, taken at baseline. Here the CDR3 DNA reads TGTGCCAGCAGCCAAGGACAGCCCATGCTAGCCAAAAACATTCAGTACTTC. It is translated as CASSQGQPMLAKNIQYF.